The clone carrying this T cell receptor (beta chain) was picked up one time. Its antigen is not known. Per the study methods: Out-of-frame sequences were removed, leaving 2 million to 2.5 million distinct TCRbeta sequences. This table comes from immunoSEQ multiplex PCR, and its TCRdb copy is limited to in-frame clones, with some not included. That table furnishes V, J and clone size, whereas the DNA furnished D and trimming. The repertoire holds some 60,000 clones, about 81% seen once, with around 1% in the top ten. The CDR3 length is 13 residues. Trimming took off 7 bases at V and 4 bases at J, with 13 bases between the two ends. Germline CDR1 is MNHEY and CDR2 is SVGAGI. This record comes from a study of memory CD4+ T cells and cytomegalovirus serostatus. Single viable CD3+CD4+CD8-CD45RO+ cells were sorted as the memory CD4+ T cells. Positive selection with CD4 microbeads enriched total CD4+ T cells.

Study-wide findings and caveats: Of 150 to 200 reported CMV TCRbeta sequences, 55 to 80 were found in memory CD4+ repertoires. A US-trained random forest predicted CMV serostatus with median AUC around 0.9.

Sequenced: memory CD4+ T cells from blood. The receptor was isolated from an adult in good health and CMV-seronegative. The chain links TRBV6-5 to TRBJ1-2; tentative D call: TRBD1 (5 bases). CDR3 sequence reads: CASTPGFSYGYTF. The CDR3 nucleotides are TGTGCCAGCACCCCAGGGTTTTCCTATGGCTACACCTTC.